This TCR beta chain was recorded in a study of T cells in Graves' hyperthyroidism and ophthalmopathy. This clonotype was found many times. Antigen unknown. The CDR3 spans 14 residues. Germline V lookup: CDR1 SGHNT, CDR2 YENEEA. After removal of 4 bases from V and 5 bases from J, the junction contained 6 bases not matched to a gene. Amplified TCR beta CDR3 regions derived from RNA transcripts. The TCR CDR3 was amplified in a first-round RT-PCR using the HTBI primer set. A single record per CDR3 protein comes from TCRdb applying MiXCR to the multiplex PCR reads. The sample holds approximately 400,000 distinct CDR3 sequences, around 13% seen once. General observations from the study: Blood also held most thyroid clonotypes expanded beyond 0.001. Separation of ophthalmopathy from stable hyperthyroidism was achieved by a 13 V-J model.

Newly diagnosed hyperthyroidism, duration under 2 months, in patients aged 18 to 65. The source of this sequence is a woman aged 55-75 years with Graves' hyperthyroidism. The rearrangement links TRBV11-3 to TRBJ2-7; 9 nucleotides agree with TRBD2. Sequenced input: blood. In nucleotides, the CDR3 is TGTGCCAGCAGCTCGGGACTAGCTGTTGACGAGCAGTACTTC. The encoded protein is CASSSGLAVDEQYF. Filled out from reference TRBV11-3 and TRBJ2-7, the complete variable domain reads EAGVVQSPRYKIIEKKQPVAFWCNPISGHNTLYWYLQNLGQGPELLIRYENEEAVDDSQLPKDRFSAERLKGVDSTLKIQPAELGDSAVYLCASSSGLAVDEQYFGPGTRLTVT.